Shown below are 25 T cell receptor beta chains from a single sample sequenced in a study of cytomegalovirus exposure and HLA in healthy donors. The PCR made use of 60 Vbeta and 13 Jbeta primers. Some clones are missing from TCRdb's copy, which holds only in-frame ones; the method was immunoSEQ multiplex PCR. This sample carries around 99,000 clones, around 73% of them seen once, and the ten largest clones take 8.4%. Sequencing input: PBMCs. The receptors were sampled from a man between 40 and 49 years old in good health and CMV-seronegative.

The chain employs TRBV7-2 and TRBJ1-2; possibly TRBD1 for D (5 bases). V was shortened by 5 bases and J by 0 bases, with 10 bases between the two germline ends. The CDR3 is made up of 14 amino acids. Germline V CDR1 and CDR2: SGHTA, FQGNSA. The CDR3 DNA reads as TGTGCCAGCAGCGGCCCGACAGCTAACTATGGCTACACCTTC. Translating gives CASSGPTANYGYTF.

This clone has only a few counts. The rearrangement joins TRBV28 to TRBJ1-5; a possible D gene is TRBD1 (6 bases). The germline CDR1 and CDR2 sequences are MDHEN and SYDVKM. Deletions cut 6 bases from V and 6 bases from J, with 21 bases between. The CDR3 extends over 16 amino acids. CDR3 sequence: CASSRTIGGGGQPQHF. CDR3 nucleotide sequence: TGTGCCAGCAGCCGGACTATAGGGGGGGGAGGTCAGCCCCAGCATTTT.

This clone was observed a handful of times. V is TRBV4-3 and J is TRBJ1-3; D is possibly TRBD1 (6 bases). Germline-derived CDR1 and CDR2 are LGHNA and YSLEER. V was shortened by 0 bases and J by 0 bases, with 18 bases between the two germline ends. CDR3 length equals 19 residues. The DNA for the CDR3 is TGCGCCAGCAGCCAAGATCGAGGGCAGGGGATATACTCTGGAAACACCATATATTTT. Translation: CASSQDRGQGIYSGNTIYF.

The CDR3 protein is CASSLRLGGRAYEQYF. As DNA, the CDR3 is TGTGCCAGCAGCTTACGTTTAGGGGGTCGCGCCTACGAGCAGTACTTC. V usage is TRBV5-4 and J usage is TRBJ2-7; D possibly corresponds to TRBD1 (6 bases). Trimming left V 2 bases short and J 2 bases short, with 17 bases between. CDR1 and CDR2 (germline): SGHNT, YYREEE (reference sequence). The CDR3 runs to 16 residues. The variable domain in full, with the rest retrieved from reference TRBV5-4 and TRBJ2-7, is ETGVTQSPTHLIKTRGQQVTLRCSSQSGHNTVSWYQQALGQGPQFIFQYYREEENGRGNFPPRFSGLQFPNYSSELNVNALELDDSALYLCASSLRLGGRAYEQYFGPGTRLTVT.

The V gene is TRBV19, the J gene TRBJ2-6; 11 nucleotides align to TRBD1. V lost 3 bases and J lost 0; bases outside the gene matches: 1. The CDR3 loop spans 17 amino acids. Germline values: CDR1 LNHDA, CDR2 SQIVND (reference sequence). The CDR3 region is CASSIGTGGSGANVLTF. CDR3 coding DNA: TGTGCCAGTAGTATTGGGACAGGGGGCTCTGGGGCCAACGTCCTGACTTTC.

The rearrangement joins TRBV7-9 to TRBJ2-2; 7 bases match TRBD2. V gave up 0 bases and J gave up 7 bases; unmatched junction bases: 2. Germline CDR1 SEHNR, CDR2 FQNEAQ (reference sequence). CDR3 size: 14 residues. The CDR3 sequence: CASSLAAGDGELFF. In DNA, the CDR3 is TGTGCCAGCAGCTTAGCGGCGGGAGACGGGGAGCTGTTTTTT.

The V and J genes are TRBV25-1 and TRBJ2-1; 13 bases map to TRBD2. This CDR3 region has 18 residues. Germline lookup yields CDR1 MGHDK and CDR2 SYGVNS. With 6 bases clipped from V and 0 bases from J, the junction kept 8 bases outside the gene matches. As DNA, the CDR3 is TGTGCCAGCAGCGGGACTAGCGGGGTCCTGAGCTCCTACAATGAGCAGTTCTTC. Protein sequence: CASSGTSGVLSSYNEQFF.

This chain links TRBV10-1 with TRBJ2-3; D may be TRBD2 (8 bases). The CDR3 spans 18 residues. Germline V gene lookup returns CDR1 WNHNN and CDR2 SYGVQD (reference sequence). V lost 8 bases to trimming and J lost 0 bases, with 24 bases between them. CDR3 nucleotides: TGCGCCAGCGAGGGGGCGGGGGGTGGCGTTGTTAGCACAGATACGCAGTATTTT. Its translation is CASEGAGGGVVSTDTQYF.

The CDR3 sequence: CASSARLDTQYF. The CDR3 DNA sequence: TGTGCCAGCAGCGCCCGACTAGATACGCAGTATTTT. V gene TRBV7-9 combines with J gene TRBJ2-3; D call uncertain. Germline-derived CDR1 and CDR2 are SEHNR and FQNEAQ (reference sequence). The CDR3 is 12 amino acids. V was clipped by 5 bases and J by 5 bases, with 8 bases between them.

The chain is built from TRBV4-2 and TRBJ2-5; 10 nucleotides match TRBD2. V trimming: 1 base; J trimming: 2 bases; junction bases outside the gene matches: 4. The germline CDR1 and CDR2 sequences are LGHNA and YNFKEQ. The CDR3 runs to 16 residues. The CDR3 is CASSQASGGGQETQYF. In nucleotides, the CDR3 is TGTGCCAGCAGCCAAGCAAGCGGGGGGGGACAAGAGACCCAGTACTTC.

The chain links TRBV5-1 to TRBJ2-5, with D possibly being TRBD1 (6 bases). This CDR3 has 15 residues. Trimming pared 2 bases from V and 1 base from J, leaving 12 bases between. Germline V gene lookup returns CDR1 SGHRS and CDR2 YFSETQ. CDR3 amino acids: CASSFTGFLQETQYF. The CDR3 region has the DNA TGCGCCAGCAGCTTTACAGGGTTTCTCCAAGAGACCCAGTACTTC.

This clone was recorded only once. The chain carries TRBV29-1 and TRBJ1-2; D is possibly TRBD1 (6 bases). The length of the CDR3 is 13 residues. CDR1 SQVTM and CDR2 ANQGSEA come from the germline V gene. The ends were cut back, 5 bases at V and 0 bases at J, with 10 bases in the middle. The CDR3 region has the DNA TGCAGCGTTAGTGGACAGACTAACTATGGCTACACCTTC. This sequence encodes CSVSGQTNYGYTF. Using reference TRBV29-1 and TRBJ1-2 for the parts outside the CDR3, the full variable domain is SAVISQKPSRDICQRGTSLTIQCQVDSQVTMMFWYRQQPGQSLTLIATANQGSEATYESGFVIDKFPISRPNLTFSTLTVSNMSPEDSSIYLCSVSGQTNYGYTFGSGTRLTVV.

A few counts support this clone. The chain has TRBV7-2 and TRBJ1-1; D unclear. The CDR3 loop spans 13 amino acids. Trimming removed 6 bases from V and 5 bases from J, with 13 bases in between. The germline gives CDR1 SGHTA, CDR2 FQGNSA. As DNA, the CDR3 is TGTGCCAGCAGAGCCCAGGAAGTGACTGAAGCTTTCTTT. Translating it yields CASRAQEVTEAFF. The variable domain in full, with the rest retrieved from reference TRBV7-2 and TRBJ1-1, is GAGVSQSPSNKVTEKGKDVELRCDPISGHTALYWYRQSLGQGLEFLIYFQGNSAPDKSGLPSDRFSAERTGGSVSTLTIQRTQQEDSAVYLCASRAQEVTEAFFGQGTRLTVV.

CDR3 in amino acids: CASSQDRAGYGYTF. The CDR3 bases are TGCGCCAGCAGCCAAGACAGAGCCGGGTACGGCTACACCTTC. The chain is built from TRBV5-1 and TRBJ1-2, with D possibly TRBD1 on 5 matching bases. There are 14 residues in the CDR3. V gave up 4 bases and J gave up 8 bases, with 18 bases separating them. CDR1 and CDR2 from the germline V gene are SGHRS and YFSETQ.

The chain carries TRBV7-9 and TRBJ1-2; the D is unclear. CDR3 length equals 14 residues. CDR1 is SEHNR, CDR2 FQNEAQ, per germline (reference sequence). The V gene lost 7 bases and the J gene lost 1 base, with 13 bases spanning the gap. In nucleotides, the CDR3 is TGTGCCAGCACTACTACGGGTTTTAACTATGGCTACACCTTC. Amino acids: CASTTTGFNYGYTF.

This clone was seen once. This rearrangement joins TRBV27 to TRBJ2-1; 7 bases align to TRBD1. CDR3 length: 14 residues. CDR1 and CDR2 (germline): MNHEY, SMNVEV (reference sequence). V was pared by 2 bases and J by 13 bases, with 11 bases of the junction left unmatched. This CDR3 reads CASSLGGQTAEQFF. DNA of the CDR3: TGTGCCAGCAGTTTAGGGGGACAGACCGCTGAACAGTTCTTC.

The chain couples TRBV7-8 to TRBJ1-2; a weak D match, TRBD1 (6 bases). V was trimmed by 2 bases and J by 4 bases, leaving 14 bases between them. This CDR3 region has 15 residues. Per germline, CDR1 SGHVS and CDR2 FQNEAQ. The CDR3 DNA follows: TGTGCCAGCAGCTTAAGGGTGACAGGCTCCTATGGCTACACCTTC. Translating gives CASSLRVTGSYGYTF.

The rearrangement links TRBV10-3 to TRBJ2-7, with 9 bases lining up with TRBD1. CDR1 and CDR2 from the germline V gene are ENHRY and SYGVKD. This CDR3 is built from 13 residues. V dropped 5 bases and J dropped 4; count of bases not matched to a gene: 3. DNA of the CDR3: TGTGCCATCAGTCCGGGACAGGGATACGAGCAGTACTTC. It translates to CAISPGQGYEQYF.

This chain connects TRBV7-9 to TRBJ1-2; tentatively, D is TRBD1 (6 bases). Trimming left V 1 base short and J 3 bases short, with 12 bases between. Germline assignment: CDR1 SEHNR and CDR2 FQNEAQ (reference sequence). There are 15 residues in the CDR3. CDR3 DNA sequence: TGTGCCAGCAGCTTAGGTCAGGGGACACACTATGGCTACACCTTC. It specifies CASSLGQGTHYGYTF.

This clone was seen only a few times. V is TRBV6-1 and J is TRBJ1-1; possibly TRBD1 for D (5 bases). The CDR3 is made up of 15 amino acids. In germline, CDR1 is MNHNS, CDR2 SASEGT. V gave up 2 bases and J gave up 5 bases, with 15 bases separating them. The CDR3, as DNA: TGTGCCAGCAGTGAACTCGGGCAGGGTCGGACTGAAGCTTTCTTT. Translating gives CASSELGQGRTEAFF.

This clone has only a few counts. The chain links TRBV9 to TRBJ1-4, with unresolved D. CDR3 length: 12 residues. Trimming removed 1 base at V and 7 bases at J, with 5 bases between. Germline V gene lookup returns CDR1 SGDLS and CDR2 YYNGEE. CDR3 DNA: TGTGCCAGCAGCGTACGTTCTGAAAAACTGTTTTTT. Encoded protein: CASSVRSEKLFF.

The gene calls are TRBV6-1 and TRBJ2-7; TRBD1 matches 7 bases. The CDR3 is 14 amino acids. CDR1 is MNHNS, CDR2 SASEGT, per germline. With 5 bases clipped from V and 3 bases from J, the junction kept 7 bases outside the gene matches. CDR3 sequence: CASSPRQGDYEQYF. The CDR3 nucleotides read TGTGCCAGCAGTCCGCGACAGGGCGACTACGAGCAGTACTTC.

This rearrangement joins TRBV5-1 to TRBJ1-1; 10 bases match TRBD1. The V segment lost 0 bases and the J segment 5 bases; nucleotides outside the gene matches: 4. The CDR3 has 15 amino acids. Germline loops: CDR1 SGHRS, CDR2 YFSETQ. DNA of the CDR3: TGCGCCAGCAGCTTGGAGACAGGGGGCTGGACTGAAGCTTTCTTT. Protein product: CASSLETGGWTEAFF.

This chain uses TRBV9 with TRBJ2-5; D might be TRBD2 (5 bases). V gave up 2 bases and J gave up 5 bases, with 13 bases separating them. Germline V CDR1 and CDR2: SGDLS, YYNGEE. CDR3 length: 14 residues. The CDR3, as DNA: TGTGCCAGCAGCGTTAGCGTCTTTTCCGAGACCCAGTACTTC. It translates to CASSVSVFSETQYF.

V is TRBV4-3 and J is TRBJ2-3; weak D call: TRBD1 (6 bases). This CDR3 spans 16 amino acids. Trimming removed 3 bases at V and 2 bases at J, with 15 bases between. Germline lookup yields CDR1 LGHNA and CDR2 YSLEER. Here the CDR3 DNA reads TGCGCCAGCAGCCATCAGACAGGAGCCTCCACAGATACGCAGTATTTT. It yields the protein CASSHQTGASTDTQYF.